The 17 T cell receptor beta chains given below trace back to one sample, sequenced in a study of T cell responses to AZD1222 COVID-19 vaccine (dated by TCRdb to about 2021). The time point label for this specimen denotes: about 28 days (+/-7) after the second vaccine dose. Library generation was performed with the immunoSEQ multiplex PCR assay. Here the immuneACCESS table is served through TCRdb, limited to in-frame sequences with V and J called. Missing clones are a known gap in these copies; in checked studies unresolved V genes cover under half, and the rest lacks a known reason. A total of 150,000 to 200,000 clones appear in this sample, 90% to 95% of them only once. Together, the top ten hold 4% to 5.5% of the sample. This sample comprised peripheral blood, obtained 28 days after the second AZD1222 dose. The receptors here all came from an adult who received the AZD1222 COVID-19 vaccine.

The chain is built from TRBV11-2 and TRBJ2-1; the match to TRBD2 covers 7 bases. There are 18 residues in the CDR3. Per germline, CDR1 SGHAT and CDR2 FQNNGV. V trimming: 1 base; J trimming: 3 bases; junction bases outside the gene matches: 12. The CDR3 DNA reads TGTGCCAGCAGCTTAGTGGGTTTTGGTCGGACTAGCTACAATGAGCAGTTCTTC. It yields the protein CASSLVGFGRTSYNEQFF.

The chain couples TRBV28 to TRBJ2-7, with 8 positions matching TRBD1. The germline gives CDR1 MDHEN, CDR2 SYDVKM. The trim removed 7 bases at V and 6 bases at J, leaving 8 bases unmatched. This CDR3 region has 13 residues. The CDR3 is CASTDPTGAEQYF. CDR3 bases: TGTGCCAGCACCGATCCGACAGGGGCCGAGCAGTACTTC.

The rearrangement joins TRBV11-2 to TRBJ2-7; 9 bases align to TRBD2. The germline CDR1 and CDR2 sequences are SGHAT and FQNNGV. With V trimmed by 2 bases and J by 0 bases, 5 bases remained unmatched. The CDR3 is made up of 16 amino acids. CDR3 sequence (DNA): TGTGCCAGCAGCTTATTGAGCGGGAGGAGCTCCTACGAGCAGTACTTC. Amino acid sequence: CASSLLSGRSSYEQYF.

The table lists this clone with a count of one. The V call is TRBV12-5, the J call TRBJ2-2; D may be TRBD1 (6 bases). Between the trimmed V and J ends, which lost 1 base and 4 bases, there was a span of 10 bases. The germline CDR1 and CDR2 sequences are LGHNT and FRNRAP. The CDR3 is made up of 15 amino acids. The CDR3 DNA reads TGTGCTAGTGGTTTGGGGCAGGGGAGCACCGGGGAGCTGTTTTTT. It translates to CASGLGQGSTGELFF.

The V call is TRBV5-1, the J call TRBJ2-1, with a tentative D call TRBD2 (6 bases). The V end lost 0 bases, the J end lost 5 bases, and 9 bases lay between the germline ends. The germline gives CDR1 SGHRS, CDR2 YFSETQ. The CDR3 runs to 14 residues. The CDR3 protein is CASSLGLDHNEQFF. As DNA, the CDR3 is TGCGCCAGCAGCTTGGGACTAGATCACAATGAGCAGTTCTTC.

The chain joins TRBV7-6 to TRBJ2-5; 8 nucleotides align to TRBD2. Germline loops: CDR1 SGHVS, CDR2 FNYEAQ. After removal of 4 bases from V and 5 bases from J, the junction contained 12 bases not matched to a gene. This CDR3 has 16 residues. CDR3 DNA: TGTGCCAGCAGCTCATCTTCCGGGAGGGGACCGGAGACCCAGTACTTC. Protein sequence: CASSSSSGRGPETQYF.

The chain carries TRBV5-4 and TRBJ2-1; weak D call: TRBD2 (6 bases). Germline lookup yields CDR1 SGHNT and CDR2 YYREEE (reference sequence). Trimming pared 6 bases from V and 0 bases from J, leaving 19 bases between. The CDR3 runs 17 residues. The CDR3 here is CASTYLGASDSYNEQFF. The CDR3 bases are TGTGCCAGCACGTACCTCGGTGCTAGCGACTCCTACAATGAGCAGTTCTTC.

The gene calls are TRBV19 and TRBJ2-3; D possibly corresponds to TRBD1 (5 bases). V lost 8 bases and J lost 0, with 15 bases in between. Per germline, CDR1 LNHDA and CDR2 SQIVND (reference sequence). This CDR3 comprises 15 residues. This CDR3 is CASPKGWGSTDTQYF. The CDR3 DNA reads TGTGCCAGTCCAAAGGGGTGGGGTAGCACAGATACGCAGTATTTT.

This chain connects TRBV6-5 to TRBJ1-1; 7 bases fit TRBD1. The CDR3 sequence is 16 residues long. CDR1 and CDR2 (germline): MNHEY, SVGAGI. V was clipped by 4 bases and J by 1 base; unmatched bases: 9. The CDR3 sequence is CASSSLQRDRNTEAFF. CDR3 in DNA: TGTGCCAGCAGTTCCCTCCAACGGGACAGGAACACTGAAGCTTTCTTT.

The CDR3 nucleotides read TGTGCCAGCAGGGGACAGGGAGCTCTGAACACTGAAGCTTTCTTT. Residues: CASRGQGALNTEAFF. The genes are TRBV28 and TRBJ1-1; 9 positions match TRBD1. This CDR3 spans 15 amino acids. CDR1 is MDHEN and CDR2 is SYDVKM in the germline V gene. V trimming: 6 bases; J trimming: 0 bases; junction bases outside the gene matches: 5.

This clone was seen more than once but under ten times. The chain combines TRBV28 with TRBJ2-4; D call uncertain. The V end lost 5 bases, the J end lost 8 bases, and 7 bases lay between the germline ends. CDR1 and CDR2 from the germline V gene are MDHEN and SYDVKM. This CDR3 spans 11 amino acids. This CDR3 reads CASSPAYIQYF. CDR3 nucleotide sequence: TGTGCCAGCAGTCCTGCGTACATTCAGTACTTC.

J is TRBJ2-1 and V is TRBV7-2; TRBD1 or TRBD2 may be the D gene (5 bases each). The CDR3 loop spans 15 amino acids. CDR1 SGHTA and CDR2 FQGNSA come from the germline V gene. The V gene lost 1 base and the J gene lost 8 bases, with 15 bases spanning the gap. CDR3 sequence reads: CASSLVGLARDEQFF. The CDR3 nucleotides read TGTGCCAGCAGCTTAGTGGGGCTAGCTCGCGATGAGCAGTTCTTC.

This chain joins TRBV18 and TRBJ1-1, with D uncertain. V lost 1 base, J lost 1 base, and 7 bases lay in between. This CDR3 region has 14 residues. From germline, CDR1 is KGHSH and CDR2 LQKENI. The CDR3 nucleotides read TGTGCCAGCTCACCACGTCAGGAGAACACTGAAGCTTTCTTT. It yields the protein CASSPRQENTEAFF.

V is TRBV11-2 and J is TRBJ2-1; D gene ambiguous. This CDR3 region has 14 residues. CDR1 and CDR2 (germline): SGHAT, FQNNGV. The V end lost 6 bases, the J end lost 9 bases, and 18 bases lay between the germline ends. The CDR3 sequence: CASSRGRLNAEQFF. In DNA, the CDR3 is TGTGCCAGCAGTCGCGGTAGGCTCAACGCTGAGCAGTTCTTC.

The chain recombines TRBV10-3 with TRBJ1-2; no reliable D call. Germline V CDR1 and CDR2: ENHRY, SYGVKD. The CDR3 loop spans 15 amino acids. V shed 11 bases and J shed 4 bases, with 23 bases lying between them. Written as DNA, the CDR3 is TGTGCCGCCGGGCCCCCAACTGCCGTTCGCTATGGCTACACCTTC. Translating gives CAAGPPTAVRYGYTF.

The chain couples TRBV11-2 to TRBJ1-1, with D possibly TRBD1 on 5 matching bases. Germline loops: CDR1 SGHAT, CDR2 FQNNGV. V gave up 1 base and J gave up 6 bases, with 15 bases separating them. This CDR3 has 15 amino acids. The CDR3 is CASSLVGQGRAEAFF. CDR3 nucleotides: TGTGCCAGCAGCTTAGTGGGCCAGGGTAGGGCTGAAGCTTTCTTT.

The chain's CDR3 is CASSQSGSWTDTQYF. Here the CDR3 DNA reads TGTGCCAGCAGCCAGAGCGGGAGTTGGACAGATACGCAGTATTTT. The rearrangement uses TRBV7-8 and TRBJ2-3, with 8 bases identical to TRBD2. Trimming took 5 bases from V and 3 from J; bases not matched to a gene: 7. CDR3 length: 15 amino acids. Per germline, CDR1 SGHVS and CDR2 FQNEAQ.